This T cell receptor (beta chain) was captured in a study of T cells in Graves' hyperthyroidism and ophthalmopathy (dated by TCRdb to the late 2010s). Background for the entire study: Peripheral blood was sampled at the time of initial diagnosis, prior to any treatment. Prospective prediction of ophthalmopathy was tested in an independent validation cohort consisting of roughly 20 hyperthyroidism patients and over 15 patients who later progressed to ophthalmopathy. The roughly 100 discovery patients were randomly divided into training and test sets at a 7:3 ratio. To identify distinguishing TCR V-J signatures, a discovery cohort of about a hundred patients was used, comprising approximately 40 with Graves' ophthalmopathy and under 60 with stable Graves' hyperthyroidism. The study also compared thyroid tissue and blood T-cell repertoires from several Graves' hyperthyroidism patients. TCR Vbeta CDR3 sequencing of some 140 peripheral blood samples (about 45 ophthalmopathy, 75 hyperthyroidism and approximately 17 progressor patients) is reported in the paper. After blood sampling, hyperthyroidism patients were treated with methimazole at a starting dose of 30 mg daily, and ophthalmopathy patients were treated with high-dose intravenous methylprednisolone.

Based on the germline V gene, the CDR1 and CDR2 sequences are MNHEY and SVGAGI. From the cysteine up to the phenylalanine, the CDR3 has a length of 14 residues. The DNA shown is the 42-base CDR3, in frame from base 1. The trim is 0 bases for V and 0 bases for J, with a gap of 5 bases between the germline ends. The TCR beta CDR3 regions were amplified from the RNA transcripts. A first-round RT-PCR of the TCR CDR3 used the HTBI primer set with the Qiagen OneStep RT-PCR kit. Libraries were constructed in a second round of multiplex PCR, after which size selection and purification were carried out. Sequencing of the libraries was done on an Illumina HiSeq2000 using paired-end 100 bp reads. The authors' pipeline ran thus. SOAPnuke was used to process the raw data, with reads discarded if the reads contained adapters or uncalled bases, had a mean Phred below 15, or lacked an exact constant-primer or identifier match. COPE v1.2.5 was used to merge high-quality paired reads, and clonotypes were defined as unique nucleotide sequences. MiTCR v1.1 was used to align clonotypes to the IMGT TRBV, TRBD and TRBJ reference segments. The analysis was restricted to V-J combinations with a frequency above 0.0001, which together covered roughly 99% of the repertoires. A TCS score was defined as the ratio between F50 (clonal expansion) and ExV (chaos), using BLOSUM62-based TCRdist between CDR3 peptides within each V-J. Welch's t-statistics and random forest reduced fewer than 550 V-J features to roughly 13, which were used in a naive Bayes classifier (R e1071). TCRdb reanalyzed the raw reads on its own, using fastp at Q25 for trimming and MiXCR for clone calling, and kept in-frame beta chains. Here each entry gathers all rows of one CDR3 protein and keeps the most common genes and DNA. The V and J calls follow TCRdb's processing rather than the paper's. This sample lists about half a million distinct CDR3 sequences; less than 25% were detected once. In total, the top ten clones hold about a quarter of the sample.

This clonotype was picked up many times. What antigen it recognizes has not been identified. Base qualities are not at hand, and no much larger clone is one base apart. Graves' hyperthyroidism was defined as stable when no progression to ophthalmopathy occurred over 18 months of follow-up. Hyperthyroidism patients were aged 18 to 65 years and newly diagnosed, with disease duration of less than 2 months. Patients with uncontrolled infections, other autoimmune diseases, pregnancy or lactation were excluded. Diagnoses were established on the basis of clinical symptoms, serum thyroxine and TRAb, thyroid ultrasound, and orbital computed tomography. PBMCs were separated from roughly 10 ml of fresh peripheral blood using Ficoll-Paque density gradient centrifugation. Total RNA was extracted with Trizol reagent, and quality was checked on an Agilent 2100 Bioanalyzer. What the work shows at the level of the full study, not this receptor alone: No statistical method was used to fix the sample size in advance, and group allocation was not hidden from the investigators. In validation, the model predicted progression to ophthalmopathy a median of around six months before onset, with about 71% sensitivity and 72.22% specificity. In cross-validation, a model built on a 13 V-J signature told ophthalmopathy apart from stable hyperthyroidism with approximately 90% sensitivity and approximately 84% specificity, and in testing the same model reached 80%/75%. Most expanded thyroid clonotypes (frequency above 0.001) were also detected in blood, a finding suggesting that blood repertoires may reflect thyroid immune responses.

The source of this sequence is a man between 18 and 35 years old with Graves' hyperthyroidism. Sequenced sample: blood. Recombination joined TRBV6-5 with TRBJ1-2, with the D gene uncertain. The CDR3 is CASSYSESNYGYTF. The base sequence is TGTGCCAGCAGTTACTCGGAGTCTAACTATGGCTACACCTTC.